These 5 T cell receptor beta chains were all obtained from the same sample, sequenced in a study of blood T cell repertoires in COVID-19. The repertoire was sequenced with immunoSEQ multiplex PCR; TCRdb's copy has only in-frame clones and lacks some. The repertoire has about 300,000 clones, about nine tenths of them found once; the top ten carry about 4.2%. The sequencing input was PBMCs or T cells enriched from blood (not recorded which). The origin of the receptors is a young man who had recovered from COVID-19.

The chain carries TRBV7-2 and TRBJ1-2, with D tentatively TRBD1 (5 bases). The germline CDR1 and CDR2 sequences are SGHTA and FQGNSA. With 1 base removed from V and 4 bases from J, the gap between germline ends came to 13 bases. This CDR3 comprises 15 residues. This chain's CDR3 is CASSLDGGLAYGYTF. The CDR3 bases are TGTGCCAGCAGCTTAGACGGGGGATTAGCCTATGGCTACACCTTC.

V usage is TRBV25-1 and J usage is TRBJ1-1, with D unresolved. Germline CDR1 reads MGHDK; CDR2 reads SYGVNS. Trimming cost V 7 bases and J 6 bases, with 18 bases left between them. This CDR3 comprises 14 residues. The CDR3 bases are TGTGCCAGCAAGGGTATGGGGAGGCGGCCTGAAGCTTTCTTT. Translating gives CASKGMGRRPEAFF.

The chain carries TRBV30 and TRBJ2-7, with D perhaps matching TRBD1 (6 bases). From germline, CDR1 is GTSNPN and CDR2 SVGIG (reference sequence). This CDR3 is built from 14 residues. Between the trimmed V and J ends, which lost 2 bases and 4 bases, there was a span of 15 bases. CDR3 in amino acids: CAWSWAGGTYEQYF. In nucleotides, the CDR3 is TGTGCCTGGAGTTGGGCAGGTGGGACATACGAGCAGTACTTC.

The V gene is TRBV12-5, the J gene TRBJ2-1, with TRBD1 identical over 9 bases. Germline V gene data show CDR1 as LGHNT and CDR2 as FRNRAP. The V and J ends lost 2 bases and 1 base, in that order; junction bases with no gene match: 3. The CDR3 covers 16 residues. In DNA form, the CDR3 reads TGTGCTAGTGGTTTGAGACAGGGGGTATCCTACAATGAGCAGTTCTTC. Amino acids: CASGLRQGVSYNEQFF.

The gene calls are TRBV24-1 and TRBJ2-2; TRBD2 aligns across 13 bases. The germline CDR1 and CDR2 sequences are KGHDR and SFDVKD. This CDR3 is built from 17 residues. V lost 4 bases to trimming and J lost 2 bases; unmatched junction nucleotides: 3. CDR3 protein: CATSDPGLAGNTGELFF. The CDR3 DNA reads as TGTGCCACCAGTGACCCGGGACTAGCGGGAAACACCGGGGAGCTGTTTTTT.